This T cell receptor beta chain was profiled in a study of blood T cell repertoires in COVID-19. The repertoire was sequenced with immunoSEQ multiplex PCR; TCRdb's copy has only in-frame clones and lacks some. The table lists more than 95,000 clones, 88% of them singletons, with 3% to 3.5% in the top ten. The CDR3 runs 15 residues. V was pared by 6 bases and J by 3 bases, with 12 bases of the junction left unmatched. CDR1 and CDR2 from the germline V gene are DFQATT and SNEGSKA (reference sequence). The source of this sequence is a human donor in a cohort sampled during active COVID-19. Sequencing used peripheral blood. J is TRBJ2-5 and V is TRBV20-1, with 8 bases identical to TRBD1. CDR3 protein: CSASPGTGMEETQYF. CDR3 coding DNA: TGCAGTGCCAGTCCCGGGACAGGAATGGAAGAGACCCAGTACTTC.